The next 18 T cell receptor beta chains were all read from a single sample in a study of shared clonotypes between healthy human individuals. Here immunoSEQ multiplex PCR was the method, and the copy in TCRdb shows in-frame clones only, minus some. Of roughly 2.4 million clones in the sample, about 94% were seen once. Sequencing used naive CD4+ T cells sorted from blood. The subset was: CD45RA+ positively selected. The source is a man aged 18-30 years in good health.

This clone was observed a few times. The chain carries TRBV6-5 and TRBJ2-7; tentative D call: TRBD1 (7 bases). Germline V gene sequence: CDR1 MNHEY, CDR2 SVGAGI. The V and J ends lost 6 bases and 5 bases respectively, with 14 bases between them. The CDR3 totals 13 residues. The CDR3 region is CASRRQGGNEQYF. DNA of the CDR3: TGTGCCAGCAGAAGACAGGGAGGAAACGAGCAGTACTTC.

The V gene is TRBV11-2, the J gene TRBJ2-7; D call uncertain. CDR3 length: 15 residues. Trimming cost V 2 bases and J 9 bases, with 20 bases left between them. Per germline, CDR1 SGHAT and CDR2 FQNNGV. The CDR3 spells CASSLLGVGATRQYF. As DNA, the CDR3 is TGTGCCAGCAGCTTACTCGGTGTAGGCGCTACGCGGCAGTACTTC.

The rearrangement links TRBV6-6 to TRBJ1-1; D gene ambiguous. This CDR3 has 15 amino acids. With 1 base removed from V and 1 base from J, the gap between germline ends came to 10 bases. Germline V lookup: CDR1 MNHNY, CDR2 SVGAGI (reference sequence). CDR3 loop: CASSYFLTRNTEAFF. In DNA form, the CDR3 reads TGTGCCAGCAGTTACTTTTTGACACGGAACACTGAAGCTTTCTTT.

The V gene is TRBV6-5, the J gene TRBJ2-1; 11 bases map to TRBD2. In germline, CDR1 is MNHEY, CDR2 SVGAGI. The J segment lost 6 bases and the V segment lost 0 bases, leaving 4 bases of the junction unmatched. The length of the CDR3 is 16 residues. Here the CDR3 reads CASSYSSGGARNEQFF. The CDR3 DNA reads TGTGCCAGCAGTTACTCTAGCGGGGGGGCCCGCAATGAGCAGTTCTTC.

This rearrangement joins TRBV6-6 to TRBJ2-3; 12 positions agree with TRBD2. The CDR3 has 16 residues. Germline V gene sequence: CDR1 MNHNY, CDR2 SVGAGI (reference sequence). Trimming took 5 bases from V and 2 from J; bases not matched to a gene: 5. This CDR3 is CASSPRLAGATDTQYF. The DNA of the CDR3 is TGTGCCAGCAGTCCGCGACTAGCGGGAGCCACAGATACGCAGTATTTT.

The chain has TRBV6-1 and TRBJ1-2; D call uncertain. V was trimmed by 6 bases and J by 2 bases, leaving 13 bases between them. Germline CDR1 reads MNHNS; CDR2 reads SASEGT. The CDR3 has 14 amino acids. CDR3 residues: CASSGRLGNYGYTF. CDR3 bases: TGTGCCAGCAGCGGCAGATTGGGGAACTATGGCTACACCTTC.

The chain joins TRBV11-3 to TRBJ2-1; 7 bases fit TRBD2. Trimming at V came to 4 bases and at J to 1 base, leaving 4 bases not matched to a gene. This CDR3 comprises 15 residues. The germline V gene encodes CDR1 SGHNT and CDR2 YENEEA. CDR3 amino acids: CASSSSGKSYNEQFF. CDR3 DNA: TGTGCCAGCAGCTCCAGCGGGAAATCCTACAATGAGCAGTTCTTC.

The rearrangement uses TRBV2 and TRBJ2-5; a possible D gene is TRBD1 (6 bases). CDR3 length: 11 amino acids. CDR1 and CDR2 (germline): SNHLY, FYNNEI. Trimming shortened V by 9 bases and J by 5 bases, and 10 bases separated the two germline ends. This CDR3 reads CARGQFETQYF. The CDR3 coding sequence is TGTGCCAGAGGACAGTTTGAGACCCAGTACTTC.

This clone has just one count. V usage is TRBV6-1 and J usage is TRBJ2-7, with TRBD1 as a possible D gene (6 bases). The CDR3 length is 18 residues. Germline CDR1 is MNHNS and CDR2 is SASEGT. V was trimmed by 4 bases and J by 0 bases, leaving 22 bases between them. The CDR3 DNA sequence: TGTGCCAGCAGTGCCCGCAATCCAGGGACAAGGGCCTCCTACGAGCAGTACTTC. As protein: CASSARNPGTRASYEQYF.

This sequence joins TRBV10-1 and TRBJ2-7, with 8 bases fitting TRBD1. The CDR3 is 13 residues long. V shed 4 bases and J 6 bases; nucleotides not matched to a gene: 5. Germline CDR1 is WNHNN and CDR2 is SYGVQD (reference sequence). The CDR3 is CASSAYTGGEQYF. The CDR3 region has the DNA TGCGCCAGCAGTGCCTACACAGGGGGCGAGCAGTACTTC.

The CDR3 protein is CSVAPEVSYEQYF. In DNA form, the CDR3 reads TGCAGCGTTGCTCCAGAAGTTTCCTACGAGCAGTACTTC. V is TRBV29-1 and J is TRBJ2-7; D is unclear. CDR1 SQVTM and CDR2 ANQGSEA come from the germline V gene. This CDR3 has 13 amino acids. Trimming removed 4 bases at V and 1 base at J, with 11 bases between.

This clone was counted a few times. The chain combines TRBV6-5 with TRBJ1-6; D unresolved. CDR3 length: 14 residues. CDR1 is MNHEY and CDR2 is SVGAGI in the germline V gene. The V gene lost 3 bases and the J gene lost 6 bases, with 9 bases spanning the gap. The CDR3 DNA reads TGTGCCAGCAGTTATTCCAAGGGTAATTCACCCCTCCACTTT. Protein: CASSYSKGNSPLHF.

The chain couples TRBV2 to TRBJ2-3; the D is unclear. Germline V gives CDR1 SNHLY, CDR2 FYNNEI. Trimming removed 0 bases from V and 2 bases from J, with 12 bases in between. The CDR3 contains 16 residues. CDR3 loop: CASSEARQGPTDTQYF. CDR3 in DNA: TGTGCCAGCAGTGAAGCGAGACAAGGCCCCACAGATACGCAGTATTTT.

The chain uses TRBV6-1 and TRBJ1-3; weak D call: TRBD1 (6 bases). Germline V gene data show CDR1 as MNHNS and CDR2 as SASEGT. The CDR3 has 16 residues. Between the trimmed V and J ends, which lost 2 bases and 2 bases, there was a span of 13 bases. CDR3 nucleotide sequence: TGTGCCAGCAGTGAAACGGGGGGCAAGGCTGGAAACACCATATATTTT. Encoded protein: CASSETGGKAGNTIYF.

The chain joins TRBV4-1 to TRBJ1-6, with D tentatively TRBD1 (5 bases). Trimming cost V 0 bases and J 9 bases, with 15 bases left between them. The CDR3 spans 16 residues. Germline V lookup: CDR1 MGHRA, CDR2 YSYEKL. The CDR3, as DNA: TGCGCCAGCAGCCAAGATAGGGGCCGAGATAGTTCACCCCTCCACTTT. Amino acids: CASSQDRGRDSSPLHF.

This clone was detected a few times. In the same sample, other DNA sequences code for this CDR3. The chain has TRBV6-5 and TRBJ2-6; D may be TRBD1 or TRBD2 (6 bases each). Germline loops: CDR1 MNHEY, CDR2 SVGAGI. V gave up 2 bases and J gave up 3 bases, with 8 bases separating them. The CDR3 runs to 15 residues. The CDR3 loop is CASSYGGLGANVLTF. The CDR3 bases are TGTGCCAGCAGTTACGGGGGGCTTGGGGCCAACGTCCTGACTTTC.

Worth noting for this clone: In the same sample, other DNA sequences code for this CDR3. The chain recombines TRBV19 with TRBJ2-1; 14 bases map to TRBD2. The CDR3 sequence is 15 residues long. V trimming: 3 bases; J trimming: 6 bases; junction bases outside the gene matches: 1. Germline CDR1 and CDR2: LNHDA and SQIVND (reference sequence). The CDR3 DNA is TGTGCCAGTAGTATCGGGACTAGCGGGGGCAATGAGCAGTTCTTC. Protein: CASSIGTSGGNEQFF.

V and J are TRBV30 and TRBJ2-2; no clear D gene. This CDR3 comprises 15 residues. Looked up from germline, CDR1 is GTSNPN and CDR2 is SVGIG (reference sequence). V was cut by 0 bases and J by 0 bases, with 8 bases left in between. CDR3 nucleotides: TGTGCCTGGAGTGTTTGGCAGCCGAACACCGGGGAGCTGTTTTTT. This codes for CAWSVWQPNTGELFF.